These T cell receptor beta chains were read from a single sample in a study of cytomegalovirus exposure and HLA in healthy donors. Sequencing was performed with immunoSEQ multiplex PCR; in TCRdb, only in-frame clones are kept and a portion is missing. The data show approximately 58,000 clones, roughly nine tenths seen once. Sequenced material: PBMCs. These receptors were obtained from a young woman in good health and CMV-seronegative. CDR3s include the opening cysteine and the closing phenylalanine or tryptophan. Fields, in order: CDR3 protein, CDR3 DNA, D gene, V gene, clone size, J gene. D genes are given only for firm matches. Not every row has a clone size; where given, it reads once, few, many or a size class.

CDR3aa: CASNPPESTEAFF; CDR3nt: TGTGCCAGCAATCCTCCAGAAAGCACTGAAGCTTTCTTT; d_gene: .; v_gene: TRBV27; abundance: .; j_gene: TRBJ1-1
CDR3aa: CASEPHNEQFF; CDR3nt: TGTGCCAGCGAGCCCCACAATGAGCAGTTCTTC; d_gene: .; v_gene: TRBV6-1; abundance: .; j_gene: TRBJ2-1
CDR3aa: CASSSSWRLDENIQYF; CDR3nt: TGCGCCAGCAGCTCTAGCTGGAGGTTAGATGAAAACATTCAGTACTTC; d_gene: .; v_gene: TRBV5-1; abundance: .; j_gene: TRBJ2-4
CDR3aa: CASSQRRKGQGAQPQHF; CDR3nt: TGTGCCAGCAGCCAAAGAAGGAAGGGACAGGGGGCTCAGCCCCAGCATTTT; d_gene: TRBD1; v_gene: TRBV4-2; abundance: .; j_gene: TRBJ1-5
CDR3aa: CAWSVPGKGYTF; CDR3nt: TGTGCCTGGAGTGTACCGGGTAAAGGCTACACCTTC; d_gene: .; v_gene: TRBV30; abundance: .; j_gene: TRBJ1-2
CDR3aa: CASSLWVDSGETQYF; CDR3nt: TGTGCCAGCAGCTTATGGGTCGACTCGGGGGAGACCCAGTACTTC; d_gene: .; v_gene: TRBV7-9; abundance: .; j_gene: TRBJ2-5
CDR3aa: CASSESVGFNYGYTF; CDR3nt: TGCGCCAGCAGTGAGTCGGTGGGCTTTAACTATGGCTACACCTTC; d_gene: .; v_gene: TRBV10-2; abundance: .; j_gene: TRBJ1-2
CDR3aa: CAIRGASNTEAFF; CDR3nt: TGTGCCATCCGGGGGGCATCGAACACTGAAGCTTTCTTT; d_gene: .; v_gene: TRBV10-3; abundance: .; j_gene: TRBJ1-1
CDR3aa: CASSIAGDPADTQYF; CDR3nt: TGTGCCAGCTCAATAGCGGGAGATCCGGCAGATACGCAGTATTTT; d_gene: TRBD2; v_gene: TRBV18; abundance: .; j_gene: TRBJ2-3
CDR3aa: CASSETGISQPQHF; CDR3nt: TGTGCCAGCAGCGAGACAGGGATCTCTCAGCCCCAGCATTTT; d_gene: TRBD1; v_gene: TRBV2; abundance: .; j_gene: TRBJ1-5
CDR3aa: CASSSYSYEQYF; CDR3nt: TGTGCCAGCAGCTCTTATTCCTACGAGCAGTACTTC; d_gene: .; v_gene: TRBV5-6; abundance: .; j_gene: TRBJ2-7
CDR3aa: CASSSGIITLEQYF; CDR3nt: TGCGCCAGCAGCTCCGGGATCATTACCCTAGAGCAGTACTTC; d_gene: .; v_gene: TRBV4-1; abundance: .; j_gene: TRBJ2-7
CDR3aa: CASSPPNPGQGSSNEKLFF; CDR3nt: TGTGCCAGCTCACCACCTAACCCTGGACAGGGTTCCTCTAATGAAAAACTGTTTTTT; d_gene: TRBD1; v_gene: TRBV18; abundance: .; j_gene: TRBJ1-4
CDR3aa: CASSLSGANNEQFF; CDR3nt: TGTGCCAGCAGCTTATCTGGGGCTAACAATGAGCAGTTCTTC; d_gene: .; v_gene: TRBV7-2; abundance: .; j_gene: TRBJ2-1
CDR3aa: CASSFRREVNNEQFF; CDR3nt: TGTGCCAGCAGCTTTAGGAGGGAAGTCAACAATGAGCAGTTCTTC; d_gene: .; v_gene: TRBV7-9; abundance: .; j_gene: TRBJ2-1
CDR3aa: CASRYIAVLAKNIQYF; CDR3nt: TGCGCCAGCAGATATATAGCGGTACTAGCCAAAAACATTCAGTACTTC; d_gene: .; v_gene: TRBV10-1; abundance: .; j_gene: TRBJ2-4
CDR3aa: CASSPERGGGKRGYTF; CDR3nt: TGTGCCAGCAGCCCCGAACGCGGGGGGGGAAAACGTGGCTACACCTTC; d_gene: .; v_gene: TRBV5-5; abundance: .; j_gene: TRBJ1-2
CDR3aa: CASNARGGQGREQYF; CDR3nt: TGTGCCAGTAACGCCCGGGGAGGGCAAGGACGCGAGCAGTACTTC; d_gene: TRBD2; v_gene: TRBV5-5; abundance: .; j_gene: TRBJ2-7
CDR3aa: CASSQDRETTSGSDRGTQYF; CDR3nt: TGCGCCAGCAGCCAAGATCGGGAAACGACTAGCGGGAGTGACCGTGGAACGCAGTATTTT; d_gene: TRBD2; v_gene: TRBV4-3; abundance: .; j_gene: TRBJ2-3
CDR3aa: CASSTALGQGNYGYTF; CDR3nt: TGTGCCAGTAGTACAGCCTTAGGACAGGGGAACTATGGCTACACCTTC; d_gene: TRBD1; v_gene: TRBV19; abundance: .; j_gene: TRBJ1-2
CDR3aa: CASGSPAAFF; CDR3nt: TGTGCTAGTGGCTCTCCCGCGGCTTTCTTT; d_gene: .; v_gene: TRBV12-5; abundance: .; j_gene: TRBJ1-1
CDR3aa: CASSLKPGQSGQPQHF; CDR3nt: TGTGCCAGCAGCCTGAAACCGGGCCAAAGCGGGCAGCCCCAGCATTTT; d_gene: .; v_gene: TRBV27; abundance: once; j_gene: TRBJ1-5
CDR3aa: CASSGRTGLYEQYF; CDR3nt: TGTGCCAGCAGTGGTAGGACAGGTCTCTACGAGCAGTACTTC; d_gene: TRBD1; v_gene: TRBV6-1; abundance: .; j_gene: TRBJ2-7
CDR3aa: CASSLSGSDEQYF; CDR3nt: TGTGCCAGCAGTCTTAGCGGGAGCGACGAGCAGTACTTC; d_gene: TRBD2; v_gene: TRBV28; abundance: .; j_gene: TRBJ2-7
CDR3aa: CASSLRSSGSRFHEQYF; CDR3nt: TGCGCCAGCAGCTTAAGGTCTAGCGGGAGTCGGTTCCACGAGCAGTACTTC; d_gene: TRBD2; v_gene: TRBV5-1; abundance: .; j_gene: TRBJ2-7
CDR3aa: CASSFTPLDRQARYNEQFF; CDR3nt: TGTGCCAGCAGTTTTACCCCTCTCGACCGACAGGCTAGATACAATGAGCAGTTCTTC; d_gene: .; v_gene: TRBV27; abundance: .; j_gene: TRBJ2-1
CDR3aa: CASSITGAELNEQFF; CDR3nt: TGTGCCAGCAGTATTACAGGGGCTGAATTGAATGAGCAGTTCTTC; d_gene: TRBD1; v_gene: TRBV6-6; abundance: .; j_gene: TRBJ2-1
CDR3aa: CASSRDRSGEQYF; CDR3nt: TGTGCCAGTAGCAGGGACAGGTCGGGGGAGCAGTACTTC; d_gene: TRBD1; v_gene: TRBV19; abundance: few; j_gene: TRBJ2-7
CDR3aa: CAWSIGQGVWQPQHF; CDR3nt: TGTGCCTGGAGTATAGGGCAGGGGGTATGGCAGCCCCAGCATTTT; d_gene: TRBD1; v_gene: TRBV30; abundance: .; j_gene: TRBJ1-5
CDR3aa: CASSQDLGGAPGQPQHF; CDR3nt: TGCGCCAGCAGCCAGGATTTGGGGGGGGCCCCCGGGCAGCCCCAGCATTTT; d_gene: .; v_gene: TRBV4-3; abundance: .; j_gene: TRBJ1-5
CDR3aa: CASSKLAGGTDTQYF; CDR3nt: TGTGCCAGCAGTAAGCTAGCGGGAGGAACAGATACGCAGTATTTT; d_gene: TRBD2; v_gene: TRBV6-1; abundance: once; j_gene: TRBJ2-3
CDR3aa: CASSEGQGIDTQYF; CDR3nt: TGTGCCAGCAGCGAGGGACAGGGGATAGATACGCAGTATTTT; d_gene: TRBD1; v_gene: TRBV7-9; abundance: .; j_gene: TRBJ2-3
CDR3aa: CASSQLNEQFF; CDR3nt: TGTGCCAGCAGTCAACTAAATGAGCAGTTCTTC; d_gene: .; v_gene: TRBV28; abundance: .; j_gene: TRBJ2-1
CDR3aa: CASSRSAGAKLFF; CDR3nt: TGTGCCAGCAGCCGCTCCGCGGGTGCAAAACTGTTTTTT; d_gene: .; v_gene: TRBV16; abundance: .; j_gene: TRBJ1-4
CDR3aa: CSASPSFF; CDR3nt: TGCAGTGCTAGTCCCTCGTTCTTC; d_gene: .; v_gene: TRBV20-1; abundance: .; j_gene: TRBJ2-1
CDR3aa: CASSDSTSGKPGEQFF; CDR3nt: TGTGCCAGCAGTGACTCGACTAGCGGAAAGCCGGGTGAGCAGTTCTTC; d_gene: TRBD2; v_gene: TRBV6-4; abundance: .; j_gene: TRBJ2-1
CDR3aa: CASSYRENTEAFF; CDR3nt: TGTGCCAGTAGTTACAGGGAGAACACTGAAGCTTTCTTT; d_gene: .; v_gene: TRBV19; abundance: .; j_gene: TRBJ1-1
CDR3aa: CAWSPAAYYEQYF; CDR3nt: TGTGCCTGGAGTCCCGCGGCGTACTACGAGCAGTACTTC; d_gene: .; v_gene: TRBV30; abundance: .; j_gene: TRBJ2-7
CDR3aa: CASSLLWGGETQYF; CDR3nt: TGTGCCAGCAGCTTACTGTGGGGAGGAGAGACCCAGTACTTC; d_gene: .; v_gene: TRBV11-1; abundance: .; j_gene: TRBJ2-5
CDR3aa: CAWRTLILAGKNTGELFF; CDR3nt: TGTGCCTGGAGGACTCTAATACTAGCGGGAAAGAACACCGGGGAGCTGTTTTTT; d_gene: TRBD2; v_gene: TRBV30; abundance: once; j_gene: TRBJ2-2
CDR3aa: CASSSAGGAETQYF; CDR3nt: TGTGCCAGCAGCTCGGCGGGAGGGGCGGAGACCCAGTACTTC; d_gene: TRBD2; v_gene: TRBV5-4; abundance: .; j_gene: TRBJ2-5
CDR3aa: CASSPRLAGVFSADTQYF; CDR3nt: TGTGCCAGCAGCCCAAGACTAGCGGGAGTTTTTAGCGCAGATACGCAGTATTTT; d_gene: TRBD2; v_gene: TRBV11-1; abundance: .; j_gene: TRBJ2-3
CDR3aa: CASSPGYSGRNTGELFF; CDR3nt: TGTGCCAGCAGCCCTGGGTATAGCGGGAGGAACACCGGGGAGCTGTTTTTT; d_gene: TRBD2; v_gene: TRBV5-4; abundance: .; j_gene: TRBJ2-2
CDR3aa: CASSIKQTQYF; CDR3nt: TGTGCCAGCAGCATCAAGCAGACCCAGTACTTC; d_gene: .; v_gene: TRBV11-1; abundance: .; j_gene: TRBJ2-5
CDR3aa: CASSSTDRNTEAFF; CDR3nt: TGTGCCAGCAGCTCAACGGACAGGAACACTGAAGCTTTCTTT; d_gene: .; v_gene: TRBV7-2; abundance: .; j_gene: TRBJ1-1
CDR3aa: CASSPPRAGEQFF; CDR3nt: TGTGCCAGCAGCCCGCCCCGAGCGGGGGAGCAGTTCTTC; d_gene: TRBD2; v_gene: TRBV11-1; abundance: once; j_gene: TRBJ2-1
CDR3aa: CASSAASGGLYEQYF; CDR3nt: TGTGCCAGCAGTGCGGCTAGCGGGGGGCTCTACGAGCAGTACTTC; d_gene: TRBD2; v_gene: TRBV6-4; abundance: once; j_gene: TRBJ2-7
CDR3aa: CASSVGGTRGVEQFF; CDR3nt: TGTGCCAGCAGCGTAGGGGGGACTAGGGGTGTTGAGCAGTTCTTC; d_gene: TRBD2; v_gene: TRBV9; abundance: .; j_gene: TRBJ2-1
CDR3aa: CASSLARTDGTEAFF; CDR3nt: TGTGCCAGCAGCTTGGCTCGGACAGACGGCACTGAAGCTTTCTTT; d_gene: .; v_gene: TRBV5-4; abundance: .; j_gene: TRBJ1-1
CDR3aa: CASSLGRLREKLFF; CDR3nt: TGTGCCAGCAGCTTAGGCAGGCTACGAGAAAAACTGTTTTTT; d_gene: .; v_gene: TRBV11-3; abundance: .; j_gene: TRBJ1-4
CDR3aa: CASSLRTDSYEQYF; CDR3nt: TGTGCCAGCAGTTTGCGGACGGACTCGTACGAGCAGTACTTC; d_gene: .; v_gene: TRBV6-6; abundance: .; j_gene: TRBJ2-7